This TCR beta chain stems from a study of CD8 T cells in Susac syndrome. CDR3 size: 15 residues. The V gene lost 5 bases and the J gene lost 6 bases, with 20 bases spanning the gap. CDR1 and CDR2 from the germline V gene are MNHEY and SMNVEV (reference sequence). When the RNA was reverse transcribed, random hexamers were used with an input of 0.5 to 1 ug. TCRdb ran MiXCR on the immunoSEQ multiplex PCR reads and lists one entry per CDR3 protein. The table lists over 150,000 distinct CDR3 sequences, around 96% of them singletons. While CD8+ and CD4+ T cells were isolated negatively, TEMRA cells were enriched by FACS. This clonotype has a single count.

The sequencing sample was made of CD4+ T cells from PBMCs. The rearrangement links TRBV27 to TRBJ2-7; D is uncertain. The clonotype comes from a human donor with multiple sclerosis. The CDR3 sequence: CASSLAGPRLREQYF. The CDR3 coding sequence is TGTGCCAGCAGTCTCGCCGGGCCTCGCCTTCGCGAGCAGTACTTC.